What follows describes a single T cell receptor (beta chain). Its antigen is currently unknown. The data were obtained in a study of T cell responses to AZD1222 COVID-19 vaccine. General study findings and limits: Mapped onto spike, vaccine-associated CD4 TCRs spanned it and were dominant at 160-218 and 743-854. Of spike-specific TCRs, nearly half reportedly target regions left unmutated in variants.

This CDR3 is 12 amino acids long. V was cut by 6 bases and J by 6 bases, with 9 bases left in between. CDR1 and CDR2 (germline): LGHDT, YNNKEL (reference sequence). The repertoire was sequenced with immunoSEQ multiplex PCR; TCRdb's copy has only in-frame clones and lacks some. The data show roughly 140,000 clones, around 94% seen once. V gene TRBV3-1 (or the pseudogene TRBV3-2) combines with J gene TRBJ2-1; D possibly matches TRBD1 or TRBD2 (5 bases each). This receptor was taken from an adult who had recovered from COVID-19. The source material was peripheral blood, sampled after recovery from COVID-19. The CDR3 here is CASRTGGNEQFF. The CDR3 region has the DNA TGTGCCAGCAGAACAGGAGGCAATGAGCAGTTCTTC.